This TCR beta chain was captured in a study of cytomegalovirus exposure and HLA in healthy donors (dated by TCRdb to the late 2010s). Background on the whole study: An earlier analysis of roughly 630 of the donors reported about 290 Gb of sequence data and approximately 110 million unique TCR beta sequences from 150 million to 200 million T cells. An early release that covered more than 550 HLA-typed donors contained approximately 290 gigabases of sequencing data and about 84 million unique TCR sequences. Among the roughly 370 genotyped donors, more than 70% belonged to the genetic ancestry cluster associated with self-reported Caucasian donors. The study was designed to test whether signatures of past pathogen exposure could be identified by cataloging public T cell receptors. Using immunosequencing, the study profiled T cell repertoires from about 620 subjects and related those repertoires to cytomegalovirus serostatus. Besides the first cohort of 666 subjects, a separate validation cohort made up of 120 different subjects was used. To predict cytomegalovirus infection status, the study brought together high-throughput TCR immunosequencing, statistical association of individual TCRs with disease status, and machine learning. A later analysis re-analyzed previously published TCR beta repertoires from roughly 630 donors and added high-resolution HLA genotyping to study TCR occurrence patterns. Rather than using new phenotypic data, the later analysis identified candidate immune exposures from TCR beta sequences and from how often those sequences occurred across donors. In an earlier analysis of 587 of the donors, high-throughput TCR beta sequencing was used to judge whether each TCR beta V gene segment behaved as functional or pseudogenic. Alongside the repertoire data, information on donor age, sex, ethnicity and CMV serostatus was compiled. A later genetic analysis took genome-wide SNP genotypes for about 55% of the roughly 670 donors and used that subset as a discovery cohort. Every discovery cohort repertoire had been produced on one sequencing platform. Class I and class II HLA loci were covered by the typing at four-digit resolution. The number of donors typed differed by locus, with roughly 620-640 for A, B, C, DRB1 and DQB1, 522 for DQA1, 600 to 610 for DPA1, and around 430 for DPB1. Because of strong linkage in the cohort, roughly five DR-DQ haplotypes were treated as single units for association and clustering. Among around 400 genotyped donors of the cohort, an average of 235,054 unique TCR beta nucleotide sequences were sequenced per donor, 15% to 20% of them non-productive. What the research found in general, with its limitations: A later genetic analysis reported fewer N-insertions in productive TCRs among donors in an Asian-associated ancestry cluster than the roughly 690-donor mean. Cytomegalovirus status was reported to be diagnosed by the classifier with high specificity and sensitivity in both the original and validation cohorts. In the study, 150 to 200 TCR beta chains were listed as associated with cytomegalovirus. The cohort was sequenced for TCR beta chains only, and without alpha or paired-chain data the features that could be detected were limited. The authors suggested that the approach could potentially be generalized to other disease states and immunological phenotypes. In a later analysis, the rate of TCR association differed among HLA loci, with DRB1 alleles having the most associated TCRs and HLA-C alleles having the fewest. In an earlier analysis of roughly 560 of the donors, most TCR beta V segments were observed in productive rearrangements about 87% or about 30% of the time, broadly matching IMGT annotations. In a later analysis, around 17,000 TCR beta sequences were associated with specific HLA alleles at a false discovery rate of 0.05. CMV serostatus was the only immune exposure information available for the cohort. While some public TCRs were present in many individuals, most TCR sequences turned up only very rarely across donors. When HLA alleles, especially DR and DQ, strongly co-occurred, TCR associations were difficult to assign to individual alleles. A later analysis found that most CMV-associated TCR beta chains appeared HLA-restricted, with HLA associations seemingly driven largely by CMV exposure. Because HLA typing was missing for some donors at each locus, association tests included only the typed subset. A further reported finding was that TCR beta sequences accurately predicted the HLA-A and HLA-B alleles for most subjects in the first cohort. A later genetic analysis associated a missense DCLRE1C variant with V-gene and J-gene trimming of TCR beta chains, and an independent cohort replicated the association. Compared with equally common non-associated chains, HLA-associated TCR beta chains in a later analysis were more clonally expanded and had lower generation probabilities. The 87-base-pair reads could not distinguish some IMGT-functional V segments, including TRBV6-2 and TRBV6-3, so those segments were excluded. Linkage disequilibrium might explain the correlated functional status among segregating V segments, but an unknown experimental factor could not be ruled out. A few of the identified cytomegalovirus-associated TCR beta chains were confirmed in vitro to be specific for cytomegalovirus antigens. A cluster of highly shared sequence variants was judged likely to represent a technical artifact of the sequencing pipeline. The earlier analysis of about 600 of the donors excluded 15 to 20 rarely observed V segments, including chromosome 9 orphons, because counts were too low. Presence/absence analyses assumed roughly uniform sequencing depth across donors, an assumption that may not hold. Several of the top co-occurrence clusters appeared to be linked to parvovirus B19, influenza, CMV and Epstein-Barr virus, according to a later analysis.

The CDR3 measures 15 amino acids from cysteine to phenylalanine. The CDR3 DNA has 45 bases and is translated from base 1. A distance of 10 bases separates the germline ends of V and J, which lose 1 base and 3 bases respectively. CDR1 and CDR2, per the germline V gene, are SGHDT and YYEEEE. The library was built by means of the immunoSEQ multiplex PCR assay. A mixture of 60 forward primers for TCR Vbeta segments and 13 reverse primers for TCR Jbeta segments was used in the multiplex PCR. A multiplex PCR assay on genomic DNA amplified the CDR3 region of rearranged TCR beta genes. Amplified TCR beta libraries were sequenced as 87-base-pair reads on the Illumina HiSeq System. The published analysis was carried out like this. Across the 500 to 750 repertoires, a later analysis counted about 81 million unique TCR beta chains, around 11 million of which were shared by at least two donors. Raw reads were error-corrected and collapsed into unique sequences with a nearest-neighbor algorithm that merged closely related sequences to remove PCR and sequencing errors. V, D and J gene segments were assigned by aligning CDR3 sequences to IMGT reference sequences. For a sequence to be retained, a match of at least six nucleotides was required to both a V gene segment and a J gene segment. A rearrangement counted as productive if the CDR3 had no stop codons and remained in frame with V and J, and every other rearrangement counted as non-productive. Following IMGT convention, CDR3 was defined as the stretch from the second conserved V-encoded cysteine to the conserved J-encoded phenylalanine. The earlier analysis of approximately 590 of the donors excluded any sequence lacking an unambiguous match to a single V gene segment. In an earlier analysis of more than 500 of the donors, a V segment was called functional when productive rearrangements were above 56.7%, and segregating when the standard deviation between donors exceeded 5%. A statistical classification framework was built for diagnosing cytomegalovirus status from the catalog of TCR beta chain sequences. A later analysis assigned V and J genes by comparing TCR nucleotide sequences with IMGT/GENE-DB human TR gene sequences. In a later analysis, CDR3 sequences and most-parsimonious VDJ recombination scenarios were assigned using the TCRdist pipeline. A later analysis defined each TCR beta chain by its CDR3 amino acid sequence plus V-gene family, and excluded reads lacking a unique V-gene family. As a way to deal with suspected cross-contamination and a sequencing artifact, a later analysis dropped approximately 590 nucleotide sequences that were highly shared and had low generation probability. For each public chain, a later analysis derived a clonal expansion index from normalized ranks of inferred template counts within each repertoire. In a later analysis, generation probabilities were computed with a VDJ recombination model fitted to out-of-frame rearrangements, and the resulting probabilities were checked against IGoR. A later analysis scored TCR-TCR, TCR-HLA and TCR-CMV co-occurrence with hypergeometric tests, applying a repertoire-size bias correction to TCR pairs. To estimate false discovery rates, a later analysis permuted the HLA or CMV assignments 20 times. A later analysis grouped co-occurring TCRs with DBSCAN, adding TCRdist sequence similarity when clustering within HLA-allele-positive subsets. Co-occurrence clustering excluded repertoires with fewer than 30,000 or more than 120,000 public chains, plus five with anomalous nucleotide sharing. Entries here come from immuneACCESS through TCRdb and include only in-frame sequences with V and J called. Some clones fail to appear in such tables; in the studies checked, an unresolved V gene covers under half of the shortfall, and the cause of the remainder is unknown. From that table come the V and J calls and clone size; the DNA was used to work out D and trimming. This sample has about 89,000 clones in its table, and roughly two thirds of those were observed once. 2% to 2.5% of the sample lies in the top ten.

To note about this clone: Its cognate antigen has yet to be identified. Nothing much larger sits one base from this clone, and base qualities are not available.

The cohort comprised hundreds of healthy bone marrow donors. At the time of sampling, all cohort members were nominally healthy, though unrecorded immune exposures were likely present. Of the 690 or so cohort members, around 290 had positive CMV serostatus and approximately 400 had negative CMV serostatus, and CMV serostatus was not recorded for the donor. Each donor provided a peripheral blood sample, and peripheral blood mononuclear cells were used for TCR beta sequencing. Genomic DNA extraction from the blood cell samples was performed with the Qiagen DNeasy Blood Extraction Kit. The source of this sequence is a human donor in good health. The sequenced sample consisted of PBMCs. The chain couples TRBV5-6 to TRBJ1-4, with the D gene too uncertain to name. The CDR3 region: CASSLYGRANEKLFF. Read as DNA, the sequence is TGTGCCAGCAGCTTGTACGGGAGAGCTAATGAAAAACTGTTTTTT. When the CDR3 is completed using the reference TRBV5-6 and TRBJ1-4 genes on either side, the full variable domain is DAGVTQSPTHLIKTRGQQVTLRCSPKSGHDTVSWYQQALGQGPQFIFQYYEEEERQRGNFPDRFSGHQFPNYSSELNVNALLLGDSALYLCASSLYGRANEKLFFGSGTQLSVL.